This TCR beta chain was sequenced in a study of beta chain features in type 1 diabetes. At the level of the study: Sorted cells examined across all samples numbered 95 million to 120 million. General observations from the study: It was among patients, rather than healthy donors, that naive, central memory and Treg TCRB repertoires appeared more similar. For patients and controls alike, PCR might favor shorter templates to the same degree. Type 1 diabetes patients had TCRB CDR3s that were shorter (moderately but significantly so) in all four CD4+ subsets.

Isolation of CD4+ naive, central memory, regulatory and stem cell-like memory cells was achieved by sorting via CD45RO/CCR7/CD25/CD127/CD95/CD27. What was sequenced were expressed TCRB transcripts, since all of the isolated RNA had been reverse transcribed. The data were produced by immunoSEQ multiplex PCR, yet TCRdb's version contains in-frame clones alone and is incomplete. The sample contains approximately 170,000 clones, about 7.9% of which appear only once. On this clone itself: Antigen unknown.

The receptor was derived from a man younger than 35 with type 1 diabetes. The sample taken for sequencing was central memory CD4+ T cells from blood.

The CDR3 bases are TGTGCCAGCAGTTTAAGACTGGGTAGTGAGCAGTTCTTC. This codes for CASSLRLGSEQFF. The rearrangement joins TRBV27 to TRBJ2-1; no clear D. Germline CDR1 reads MNHEY; CDR2 reads SMNVEV (reference sequence). The V end was cut by 2 bases, the J end by 9 bases, with 11 bases between. The CDR3 length is 13 residues.